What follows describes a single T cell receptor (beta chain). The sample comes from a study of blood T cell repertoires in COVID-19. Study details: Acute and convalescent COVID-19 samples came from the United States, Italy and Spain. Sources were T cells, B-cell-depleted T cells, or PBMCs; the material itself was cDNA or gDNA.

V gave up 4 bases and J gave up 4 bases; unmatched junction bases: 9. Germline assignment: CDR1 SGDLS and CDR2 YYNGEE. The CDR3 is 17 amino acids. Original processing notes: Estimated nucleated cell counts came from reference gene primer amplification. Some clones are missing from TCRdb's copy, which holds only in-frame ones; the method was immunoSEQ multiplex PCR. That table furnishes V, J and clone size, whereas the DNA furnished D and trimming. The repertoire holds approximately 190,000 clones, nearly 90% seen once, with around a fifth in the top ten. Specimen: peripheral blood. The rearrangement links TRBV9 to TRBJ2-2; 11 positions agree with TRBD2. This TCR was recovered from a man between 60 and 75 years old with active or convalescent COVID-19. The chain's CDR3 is CASSPPLAGGITGELFF. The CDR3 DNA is TGTGCCAGCAGCCCCCCCCTAGCGGGGGGAATCACCGGGGAGCTGTTTTTT.